This T cell receptor beta chain was sequenced for a study of cytomegalovirus exposure and HLA in healthy donors (dated by TCRdb to about 2017). Broadly, across the study: An earlier analysis of approximately 640 of the donors reported roughly 300 Gb of sequence data and 100 million to 140 million unique TCR beta sequences from about 180 million T cells. An early release that covered about 600 HLA-typed donors contained approximately 300 gigabases of sequencing data and around 85 million unique TCR sequences. Among the roughly 410 genotyped donors, more than 70% belonged to the genetic ancestry cluster associated with self-reported Caucasian donors. The aim of the study was to test whether cataloging public T cell receptors could identify signatures of past pathogen exposure. The study used immunosequencing to profile the T cell repertoires of 666 subjects and linked those repertoires to cytomegalovirus serostatus. A separate validation cohort of some 130 different subjects was used in addition to the approximately 640-subject first cohort. The study combined high-throughput TCR immunosequencing, statistical association of individual TCRs with disease status, and machine learning to predict cytomegalovirus infection status. A later analysis re-analyzed previously published TCR beta repertoires from about 600 donors and added high-resolution HLA genotyping to study TCR occurrence patterns. Rather than using new phenotypic data, the later analysis identified candidate immune exposures from TCR beta sequences and from how often those sequences occurred across donors. An earlier analysis of roughly 580 of the donors used high-throughput TCR beta sequencing to judge whether each TCR beta V gene segment behaved as functional or pseudogenic. Alongside the repertoire data, information on donor age, sex, ethnicity and CMV serostatus was compiled. Genome-wide SNP genotypes for about 65% of the 666 donors were used in a later genetic analysis, which treated that subset as a discovery cohort. All discovery cohort repertoires had been generated using a single sequencing platform. Both class I and class II loci were covered by HLA typing, at four-digit resolution. The number of typed donors differed by locus: about 629-640 for A, B, C, DRB1 and DQB1; some 500 for DQA1; 606 for DPA1; and 400 to 480 for DPB1. Because of strong linkage in the cohort, roughly five DR-DQ haplotypes were treated as single units for association and clustering. Among 398 genotyped donors of the cohort, an average of approximately 240,000 unique TCR beta nucleotide sequences was sequenced per donor, of which about 18% were non-productive.

The library was built by means of the immunoSEQ multiplex PCR assay. For the multiplex PCR, a mixture combining 60 forward primers for TCR Vbeta segments and 13 reverse primers for TCR Jbeta segments was used. The CDR3 region of rearranged TCR beta genes was amplified from genomic DNA with a multiplex PCR assay. The Illumina HiSeq System was used to sequence the amplified TCR beta libraries as 87-base-pair reads. On the study's bioinformatics: A later analysis counted tens of millions of unique TCR beta chains across the 550 to 700 repertoires, and some 11 million of these chains were shared by at least two donors. Raw reads were error-corrected and collapsed into unique sequences with a nearest-neighbor algorithm that merged closely related sequences to remove PCR and sequencing errors. CDR3 sequences were aligned to IMGT reference sequences to assign V, D and J gene segments. Each retained sequence needed at least a six-nucleotide match to both a V gene segment and a J gene segment. A rearrangement counted as productive if the CDR3 had no stop codons and remained in frame with V and J, and every other rearrangement counted as non-productive. CDR3 was defined according to IMGT convention as the region running from the second conserved V-encoded cysteine to the conserved J-encoded phenylalanine. Sequences without an unambiguous match to a single V gene segment were excluded from the earlier analysis of about 630 of the donors. An earlier analysis of several hundred of the donors called V segments functional above 56.7% productive rearrangements and segregating when the between-donor standard deviation exceeded 5%. To diagnose cytomegalovirus status from the catalog of TCR beta chain sequences, a statistical classification framework was built. V and J gene assignment, in a later analysis, came from comparing TCR nucleotide sequences with IMGT/GENE-DB human TR gene sequences. A later analysis assigned CDR3 sequences and most-parsimonious VDJ recombination scenarios with the TCRdist pipeline. In a later analysis, every TCR beta chain was defined by the combination of its CDR3 amino acid sequence and its V-gene family, and reads without a unique V-gene family were dropped. As a way to deal with suspected cross-contamination and a sequencing artifact, a later analysis dropped nearly 600 nucleotide sequences that were highly shared and had low generation probability. In a later analysis, a clonal expansion index was calculated for each public chain from normalized within-repertoire ranks of inferred template counts. In a later analysis, generation probabilities were computed using a VDJ recombination model fitted to out-of-frame rearrangements, and the results were checked against IGoR. A later analysis scored TCR-TCR, TCR-HLA and TCR-CMV co-occurrence with hypergeometric tests, applying a repertoire-size bias correction to TCR pairs. In a later analysis, false discovery rates were estimated by permuting HLA or CMV assignments 20 times. A later analysis grouped co-occurring TCRs with DBSCAN, adding TCRdist sequence similarity when clustering within HLA-allele-positive subsets. For co-occurrence clustering, repertoires with fewer than 30,000 or more than 120,000 public chains were excluded, along with about five repertoires with anomalous nucleotide sharing. TCRdb limited this immuneACCESS table to in-frame rearrangements with V and J called. A share of clones is missing; checked studies link under half to unresolved V genes, and the rest is unexplained. That table supplies the V and J calls and clone size; D and trimming were determined from the DNA. This sample is represented by hundreds of thousands of clones; approximately 90% of them were singletons. Clones ranked in the top ten supply roughly 2% of the sample.

Comments on this clone: Its antigen has not been determined. Per-nucleotide qualities are absent, and no much larger clonotype sits a single base away.

The CDR3, from cysteine to phenylalanine, totals 16 residues. This entry keeps only the CDR3 DNA: 48 bases, framed from base 1. V lost 0 bases and J lost 7 bases; the stretch between them is 16 bases long. CDR1 MGHRA and CDR2 YSYEKL were looked up in the germline V gene. Study-wide findings and limitations: The classifier was reported to diagnose cytomegalovirus status with high specificity and sensitivity in both the original cohort and the validation cohort. Seventeen rarely observed V segments, including chromosome 9 orphons, were excluded from the earlier analysis of some 590 of the donors because counts were too low. While some public TCRs were present in many individuals, most TCR sequences turned up only very rarely across donors. Three of the identified cytomegalovirus-associated TCR beta chains were confirmed in vitro to be specific for cytomegalovirus antigens. Roughly uniform sequencing depth across donors was assumed in presence/absence analyses, although this assumption may not hold. Linkage disequilibrium might explain the correlated functional status among segregating V segments, but an unknown experimental factor could not be ruled out. A later genetic analysis associated a missense DCLRE1C variant with V-gene and J-gene trimming of TCR beta chains, and an independent cohort replicated the association. A later analysis found that most CMV-associated TCR beta chains appeared HLA-restricted, with HLA associations seemingly driven largely by CMV exposure. Broadly in line with IMGT annotations, most TCR beta V segments showed up in productive rearrangements about 87% or about 30% of the time in an earlier analysis of 450 to 750 of the donors. A total of about 150 TCR beta chains were listed by the study as associated with cytomegalovirus. CMV serostatus was the only immune exposure information available for the cohort. In a later analysis, HLA-associated TCR beta chains were found to be more clonally expanded and to have lower generation probabilities than equally common non-associated chains. A later analysis found that TCR association rates varied across HLA loci, with DRB1 alleles showing the most associated TCRs and HLA-C alleles the fewest. Because some donors lacked HLA typing at each locus, the association tests relied only on the typed subset. At a false discovery rate of 0.05, a later analysis linked fewer than 20,000 TCR beta sequences to specific HLA alleles. A further reported finding was that TCR beta sequences accurately predicted the HLA-A and HLA-B alleles for most subjects in the first cohort. According to a later analysis, parvovirus B19, influenza, CMV and Epstein-Barr virus appeared linked to several top co-occurrence clusters. A cluster of highly shared sequence variants was judged likely to represent a technical artifact of the sequencing pipeline. In a later genetic analysis, fewer N-insertions in productive TCRs were reported among donors in an Asian-associated ancestry cluster than the roughly 710-donor mean. According to the authors, the approach could potentially be generalized to other disease states and immunological phenotypes. Only TCR beta chains were sequenced in this cohort, and the absence of alpha or paired-chain data limited detectable features. When HLA alleles, especially DR and DQ, strongly co-occurred, TCR associations were difficult to assign to individual alleles. Because the 87-base-pair reads could not distinguish some IMGT-functional V segments, including TRBV6-2 and TRBV6-3, those segments were excluded.

The cohort consisted of hundreds of healthy bone marrow donors. At the time of sampling, every cohort member was nominally healthy, though immune exposures that went unrecorded were likely present. The donor was CMV seronegative and belonged to the group of approximately 320 seronegative cohort members. Every donor gave a peripheral blood sample, and the peripheral blood mononuclear cells from that sample were used for TCR beta sequencing. Genomic DNA extraction from the blood cell samples was performed with the Qiagen DNeasy Blood Extraction Kit. The sequence was obtained from a woman aged 18-29 years in good health and CMV-seronegative. Sequenced sample: PBMCs. The receptor chain draws on TRBV4-1 and TRBJ2-1, with a weak D call of TRBD2 (7 bases match). The nucleotides read TGCGCCAGCAGCCAAGATATAACGGGGGGCAAAAATGAGCAGTTCTTC. Translated, this is CASSQDITGGKNEQFF.